This T cell receptor beta chain originates from a study of CD8+ T cells in alopecia areata. In the study overall: Treatment comprised oral tofacitinib, 5 to 10 mg twice daily, in treated patients. The investigators scored severity in treated patients by the percentage of affected scalp area.

Extracted RNA was reverse transcribed, and the resulting cDNA served as sequencing template. The data were produced by immunoSEQ multiplex PCR, yet TCRdb's version contains in-frame clones alone and is incomplete. The table lists fewer than 250,000 clones, 43% of them singletons. J lost 4 bases, V lost 5 bases, and 8 bases had no gene match. Germline V CDR1 and CDR2: PRHDT, FYEKMQ (reference sequence). The CDR3 spans 15 residues. This clone was seen only a few times. The sample's treatment: oral pan-JAK inhibitor, 5-10 mg twice daily. The gene calls are TRBV13 and TRBJ2-1; 7 positions match TRBD1. Sequences were derived from CD4+ T cells sorted from blood, sampled between weeks 36 and 40, from a patient treated with tofacitinib. The clonotype comes from a human donor with alopecia areata. The CDR3 here is CASSDRDRIYNEQFF. The CDR3 nucleotides read TGTGCCAGCAGCGACCGGGACAGAATTTACAATGAGCAGTTCTTC.